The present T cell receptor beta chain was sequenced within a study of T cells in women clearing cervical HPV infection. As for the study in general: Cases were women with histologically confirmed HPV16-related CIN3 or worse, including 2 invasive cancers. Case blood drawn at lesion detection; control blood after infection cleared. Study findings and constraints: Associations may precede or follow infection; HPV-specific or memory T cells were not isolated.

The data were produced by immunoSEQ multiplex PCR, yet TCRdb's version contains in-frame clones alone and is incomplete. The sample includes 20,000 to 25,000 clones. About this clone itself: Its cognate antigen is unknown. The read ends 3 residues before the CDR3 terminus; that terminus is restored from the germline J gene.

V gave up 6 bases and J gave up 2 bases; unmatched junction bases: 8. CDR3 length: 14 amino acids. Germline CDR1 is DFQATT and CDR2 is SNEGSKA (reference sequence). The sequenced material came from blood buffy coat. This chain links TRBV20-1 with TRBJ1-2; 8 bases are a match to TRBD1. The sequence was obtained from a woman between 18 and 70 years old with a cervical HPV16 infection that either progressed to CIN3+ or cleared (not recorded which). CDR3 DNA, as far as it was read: TGCAGTGCATCCACAGGGGGGGCAAACTATGGC. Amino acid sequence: CSASTGGANYG. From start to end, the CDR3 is CSASTGGANYGYTF.